Shown below are 20 T cell receptor beta chains from a single sample sequenced in a study of blood T cell repertoires in COVID-19. TCRdb keeps only in-frame clones here, not all; method: immunoSEQ multiplex PCR. The sample contains hundreds of thousands of clones, more than 85% of which appear only once. The sample was PBMCs or T cells enriched from blood (not recorded which). The receptors here all came from a woman aged 25 to 39 who had recovered from COVID-19.

As DNA, the CDR3 is TGTGCCAGCAGCCTCAGGGGAAGTACCGGGGAGCTGTTTTTT. It is translated as CASSLRGSTGELFF. This chain joins TRBV28 and TRBJ2-2, with D possibly matching TRBD1 (6 bases). The CDR3 contains 14 residues. Germline V CDR1 and CDR2: MDHEN, SYDVKM. Trimming cost V 6 bases and J 5 bases, with 13 bases left between them.

The CDR3 coding sequence is TGTGCCAGCAGCCCCGGGGTGAAGTATGGCTACACCTTC. It translates to CASSPGVKYGYTF. The chain joins TRBV7-2 to TRBJ1-2, with unresolved D. V was shortened by 5 bases and J by 5 bases, with 12 bases between the two germline ends. Germline CDR1 reads SGHTA; CDR2 reads FQGNSA. There are 13 residues in the CDR3.

V usage is TRBV28 and J usage is TRBJ1-1; 8 bases align to TRBD1. V shed 7 bases, J shed 0 bases, and the junction held 10 bases outside the gene matches. The CDR3 totals 16 residues. Germline assignment: CDR1 MDHEN and CDR2 SYDVKM. Here the CDR3 DNA reads TGTGCCAGCACCCAACCCCGGGACAGGATGAACACTGAAGCTTTCTTT. Translating gives CASTQPRDRMNTEAFF.

The genes are TRBV4-2 and TRBJ1-5, with D hard to call. Trimming pared 1 base from V and 3 bases from J, leaving 13 bases between. CDR3 length: 16 residues. Germline-derived CDR1 and CDR2 are LGHNA and YNFKEQ. The CDR3 loop reads CASSQVLEADNQPQHF. The CDR3, as DNA: TGTGCCAGCAGCCAAGTGCTCGAGGCGGACAATCAGCCCCAGCATTTT.

The genes are TRBV7-8 and TRBJ2-1; D is ambiguous. Between the trimmed V and J ends, which lost 2 bases and 6 bases, there was a span of 8 bases. There are 13 residues in the CDR3. Germline CDR1 reads SGHVS; CDR2 reads FQNEAQ. The CDR3: CASSLILGNEQFF. CDR3 bases: TGTGCCAGCAGCTTAATCCTAGGCAATGAGCAGTTCTTC.

The chain is built from TRBV28 and TRBJ1-2; TRBD1 is a possible D gene (5 bases). The V and J ends lost 10 bases and 4 bases respectively, with 13 bases between them. CDR1 and CDR2 from the germline V gene are MDHEN and SYDVKM. This CDR3 contains 12 residues. The CDR3 spells CATGGTLYGYTF. In DNA, the CDR3 is TGTGCCACCGGGGGGACCCTCTATGGCTACACCTTC.

The rearrangement joins TRBV4-1 to TRBJ2-3; 8 nucleotides agree with TRBD2. The ends lost 2 bases at V and 0 bases at J; junction bases unmatched: 7. Germline CDR1 MGHRA, CDR2 YSYEKL. The CDR3 runs to 17 residues. CDR3 residues: CASSQYRLASSTDTQYF. The CDR3 nucleotides read TGCGCCAGCAGCCAATACCGACTAGCGTCTAGCACAGATACGCAGTATTTT.

The chain links TRBV18 to TRBJ1-4; 8 bases match TRBD1. The V and J ends lost 3 bases and 2 bases, in that order; junction bases with no gene match: 5. The germline V gene has CDR1 KGHSH and CDR2 LQKENI. There are 16 residues in the CDR3. The CDR3 sequence: CASSPNGQGTNEKLFF. CDR3 in DNA: TGTGCCAGCTCACCCAACGGACAGGGCACTAATGAAAAACTGTTTTTT.

The chain recombines TRBV7-3 with TRBJ2-1, with 11 bases lining up with TRBD2. Germline V CDR1 and CDR2: SGHTA, FQGTGA. Trimming at V came to 5 bases and at J to 6 bases, leaving 12 bases not matched to a gene. The CDR3 has 17 amino acids. The CDR3: CASSPGLAGAEGNEQFF. CDR3 nucleotides: TGTGCCAGCAGCCCAGGACTAGCGGGCGCCGAGGGCAATGAGCAGTTCTTC.

With respect to this clone: The sample holds other DNA sequences that translate to the same CDR3. The V gene is TRBV5-1, the J gene TRBJ1-5; D possibly corresponds to TRBD1 (5 bases). This CDR3 has 14 amino acids. Germline CDR1 is SGHRS and CDR2 is YFSETQ. V shed 0 bases and J shed 2 bases, with 6 bases lying between them. Here the CDR3 reads CASSLGGGNQPQHF. CDR3 in DNA: TGCGCCAGCAGCTTGGGGGGGGGCAATCAGCCCCAGCATTTT. The whole variable domain, remainder taken from reference TRBV5-1 and TRBJ1-5, is KAGVTQTPRYLIKTRGQQVTLSCSPISGHRSVSWYQQTPGQGLQFLFEYFSETQRNKGNFPGRFSGRQFSNSRSEMNVSTLELGDSALYLCASSLGGGNQPQHFGDGTRLSIL.

This clone was counted once. The chain combines TRBV11-2 with TRBJ2-1, with 10 nucleotides matching TRBD1. The CDR3 has 16 amino acids. Per the germline V gene, CDR1 is SGHAT and CDR2 is FQNNGV. The ends lost 1 base at V and 5 bases at J; junction bases unmatched: 5. Written as DNA, the CDR3 is TGTGCCAGCAGCTTAGGGGCCGGGACAGGGGACAATGAGCAGTTCTTC. It yields the protein CASSLGAGTGDNEQFF.

Comments on this clone: Other DNA sequences in the same sample also yield this CDR3. The J gene is TRBJ1-2, the V gene TRBV9, with TRBD1 matching 7 bases. Trimming cost V 5 bases and J 3 bases; bases outside gene matches: 7. The CDR3 consists of 14 residues. Germline CDR1 is SGDLS and CDR2 is YYNGEE. The CDR3: CASSPQGRDYGYTF. Here the CDR3 DNA reads TGTGCCAGCAGTCCACAGGGGCGGGACTATGGCTACACCTTC.

The V and J genes are TRBV18 and TRBJ1-3; 8 bases map to TRBD1. After removal of 1 base from V and 2 bases from J, the junction contained 1 base not matched to a gene. Germline V gene data show CDR1 as KGHSH and CDR2 as LQKENI. CDR3 size: 15 residues. CDR3 sequence reads: CASSPQGQAGNTIYF. The CDR3 DNA reads as TGTGCCAGCTCACCACAGGGACAGGCTGGAAACACCATATATTTT.

The chain is built from TRBV27 and TRBJ1-6; maybe TRBD1 (5 bases). Trimming stripped 0 bases from V and 7 bases from J, with 7 bases between. CDR3 length: 14 residues. The germline CDR1 and CDR2 sequences are MNHEY and SMNVEV (reference sequence). In DNA, the CDR3 is TGTGCCAGCAGTTTATCCAGGGCCAATTCACCCCTCCACTTT. Translation: CASSLSRANSPLHF.

The CDR3, as DNA: TGTGCCACCAGCAGTTTCCGGGGGGGCGGGGGACCCAATGAGCAGTTCTTC. Amino acid sequence: CATSSFRGGGGPNEQFF. The rearrangement joins TRBV15 to TRBJ2-1, with TRBD2 matching 8 bases. CDR3 size: 17 residues. The germline V gene has CDR1 LNHNV and CDR2 YYDKDF (reference sequence). V shed 3 bases and J 6 bases; nucleotides not matched to a gene: 13.

This chain links TRBV9 with TRBJ2-1; a weak D match, TRBD2 (7 bases). With 3 bases removed from V and 7 bases from J, the gap between germline ends came to 20 bases. The CDR3 contains 16 residues. Germline CDR1 and CDR2: SGDLS and YYNGEE. In DNA form, the CDR3 reads TGTGCCAGCAGCGGGGGGGGGCTCCGCCCCTGGAATGAGCAGTTCTTC. It translates to CASSGGGLRPWNEQFF.

The chain couples TRBV18 to TRBJ2-5; 9 bases match TRBD2. CDR1 and CDR2 from the germline V gene are KGHSH and LQKENI. The CDR3 loop spans 16 amino acids. The J segment lost 4 bases and the V segment lost 2 bases, leaving 8 bases of the junction unmatched. CDR3 region: CASSPIFSGSLETQYF. The CDR3 DNA reads TGTGCCAGCTCACCAATCTTTAGCGGGAGTTTAGAGACCCAGTACTTC.

CDR3 protein: CASSLNPGTAYEQYF. DNA of the CDR3: TGTGCCAGCAGCTTAAACCCCGGGACAGCCTACGAGCAGTACTTC. The chain uses TRBV7-3 and TRBJ2-7, with 7 nucleotides matching TRBD1. This CDR3 has 15 residues. Germline trimming cut 1 base from V and 2 bases from J; bases unmatched to any gene: 5. Germline assignment: CDR1 SGHTA and CDR2 FQGTGA.

A single count supports this clone. V and J are TRBV28 and TRBJ2-1, with TRBD2 as a possible D gene (5 bases). Germline V CDR1 and CDR2: MDHEN, SYDVKM. This CDR3 has 15 residues. V lost 10 bases to trimming and J lost 0 bases, with 16 bases between them. The CDR3 region is CATVRGRGSYNEQFF. In DNA form, the CDR3 reads TGTGCCACCGTCCGTGGTCGGGGCTCCTACAATGAGCAGTTCTTC.

The V and J genes are TRBV5-4 and TRBJ1-2; 7 nucleotides agree with TRBD1. The trim removed 3 bases at V and 4 bases at J, leaving 9 bases unmatched. CDR3 size: 15 residues. Germline CDR1 SGHNT, CDR2 YYREEE (reference sequence). The CDR3 loop reads CASSYPTGQAYGYTF. The CDR3 nucleotides are TGTGCCAGCAGCTACCCGACAGGGCAGGCCTATGGCTACACCTTC. The whole variable domain, filled in from reference TRBV5-4 and TRBJ1-2, reads ETGVTQSPTHLIKTRGQQVTLRCSSQSGHNTVSWYQQALGQGPQFIFQYYREEENGRGNFPPRFSGLQFPNYSSELNVNALELDDSALYLCASSYPTGQAYGYTFGSGTRLTVV.